This TCR beta chain was captured by sequencing in a study of OX40 agonist ivuxolimab in advanced cancers. Study summary: All patients had ivuxolimab intravenously every 2 weeks at 0.01 to 10 mg/kg. The dose-escalation cohort had hepatocellular carcinoma, melanoma, renal cell or head and neck cancer.

V was trimmed by 3 bases and J by 5 bases, leaving 14 bases between them. Germline V CDR1 and CDR2: SGDLS, YYNGEE. CDR3 length equals 15 residues. Of note for this clone: Its antigen is unknown.

Collection of blood occurred at baseline, at cycle 4 day 1, and at cycle 7 day 1. Notes on the study in general: With doses of 0.1 to 3.0 mg/kg, CD4+ and CD8+ blood T cells had undergone clonal expansion by week 6.

The repertoire was sequenced with immunoSEQ multiplex PCR; TCRdb's copy has only in-frame clones and lacks some. The sample carries approximately 77,000 clones, more than 80% recorded once. The origin of this receptor is an adult with an advanced solid tumor such as melanoma, head and neck, liver or kidney cancer. The sample consisted of CD4+ or CD8+ T cells sorted from blood, taken in a trial of the OX40 agonist ivuxolimab. The rearrangement uses TRBV9 and TRBJ1-4; possible D gene TRBD1, 6 bases. The DNA of the CDR3 is TGTGCCAGCAGCGGAGTAGGGGGGAAGAATGAAAAACTGTTTTTT. This encodes CASSGVGGKNEKLFF.